The text below deals with one T cell receptor beta chain. This entry is derived from a study of blood T cell repertoires in COVID-19. About the study: Samples taken during acute and convalescent COVID-19 were collected in the United States, Italy and Spain. Nucleic acid was either cDNA or gDNA, and it came from T cells, B-cell-depleted T cells, or PBMCs.

Trimming took 5 bases from V and 2 from J; bases not matched to a gene: 10. The CDR3 is 18 residues long. Germline CDR1 reads SGHRS; CDR2 reads YFSETQ. In the authors' workflow: Amplification of reference gene primers provided the estimated nucleated cell counts. The protocol was immunoSEQ multiplex PCR, while the TCRdb copy is restricted to in-frame clones and leaves out a portion. For V, J and clone size, that table is used; D and trimming come from the DNA. Among over 45,000 clones listed, approximately 91% were seen once. The sample taken for sequencing was peripheral blood. The clonotype was recovered from a man aged 60 to 69 with active COVID-19. V is TRBV5-1 and J is TRBJ2-3; 14 nucleotides align to TRBD2. CDR3 in amino acids: CASSRGGLAGGVTDTQYF. Here the CDR3 DNA reads TGCGCCAGCAGTCGGGGCGGACTAGCGGGAGGAGTCACAGATACGCAGTATTTT. The variable domain in full, completed from reference TRBV5-1 and TRBJ2-3, reads KAGVTQTPRYLIKTRGQQVTLSCSPISGHRSVSWYQQTPGQGLQFLFEYFSETQRNKGNFPGRFSGRQFSNSRSEMNVSTLELGDSALYLCASSRGGLAGGVTDTQYFGPGTRLTVL.